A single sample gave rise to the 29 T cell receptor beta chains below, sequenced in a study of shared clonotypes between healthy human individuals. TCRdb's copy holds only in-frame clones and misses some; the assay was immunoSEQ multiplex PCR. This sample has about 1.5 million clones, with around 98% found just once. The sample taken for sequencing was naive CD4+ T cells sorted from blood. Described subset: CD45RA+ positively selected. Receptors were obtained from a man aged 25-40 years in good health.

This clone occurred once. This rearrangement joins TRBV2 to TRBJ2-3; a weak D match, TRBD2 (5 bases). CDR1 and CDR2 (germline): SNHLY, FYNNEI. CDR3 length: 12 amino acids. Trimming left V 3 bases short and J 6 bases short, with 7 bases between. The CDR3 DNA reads TGTGCCAGCAGTGAGAGGGCCGATACGCAGTATTTT. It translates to CASSERADTQYF.

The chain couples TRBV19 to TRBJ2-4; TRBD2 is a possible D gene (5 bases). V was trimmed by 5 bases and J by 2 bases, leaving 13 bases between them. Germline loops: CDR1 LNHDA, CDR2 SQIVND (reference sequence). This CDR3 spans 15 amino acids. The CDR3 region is CASSPFYGTKNIQYF. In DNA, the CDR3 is TGTGCCAGTAGTCCCTTCTACGGGACCAAAAACATTCAGTACTTC.

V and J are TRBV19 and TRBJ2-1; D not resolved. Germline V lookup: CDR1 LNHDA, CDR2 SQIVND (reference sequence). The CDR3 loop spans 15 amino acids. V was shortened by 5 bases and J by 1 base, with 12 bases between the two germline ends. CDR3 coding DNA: TGTGCCAGTAGTGCCGGACGGAATTCCTACAATGAGCAGTTCTTC. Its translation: CASSAGRNSYNEQFF.

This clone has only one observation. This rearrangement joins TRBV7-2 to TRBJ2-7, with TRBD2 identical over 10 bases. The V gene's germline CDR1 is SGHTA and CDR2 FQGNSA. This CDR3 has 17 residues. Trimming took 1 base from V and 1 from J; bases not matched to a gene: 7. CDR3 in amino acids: CASSLVAGGPKSYEQYF. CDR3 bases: TGTGCCAGCAGCTTAGTAGCGGGAGGCCCAAAGTCCTACGAGCAGTACTTC.

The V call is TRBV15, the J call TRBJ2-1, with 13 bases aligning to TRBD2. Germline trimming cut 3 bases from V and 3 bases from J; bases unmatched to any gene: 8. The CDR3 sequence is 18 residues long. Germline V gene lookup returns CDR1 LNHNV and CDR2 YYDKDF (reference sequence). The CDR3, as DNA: TGTGCCACCAGCAGCCGGACTAGCGGGAGTTTAAGCTACAATGAGCAGTTCTTC. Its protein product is CATSSRTSGSLSYNEQFF.

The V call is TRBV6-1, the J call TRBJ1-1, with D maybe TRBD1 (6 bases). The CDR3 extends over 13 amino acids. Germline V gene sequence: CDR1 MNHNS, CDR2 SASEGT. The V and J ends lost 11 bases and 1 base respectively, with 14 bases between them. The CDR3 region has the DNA TGTGCCGAATTCGCCAGGGGGAACACTGAAGCTTTCTTT. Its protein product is CAEFARGNTEAFF.

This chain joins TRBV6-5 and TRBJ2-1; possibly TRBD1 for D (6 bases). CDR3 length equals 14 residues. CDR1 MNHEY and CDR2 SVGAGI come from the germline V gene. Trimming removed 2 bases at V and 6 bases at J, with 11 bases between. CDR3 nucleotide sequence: TGTGCCAGCAGTTACGTTGGGGGCTTCAATGAGCAGTTCTTC. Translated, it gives CASSYVGGFNEQFF.

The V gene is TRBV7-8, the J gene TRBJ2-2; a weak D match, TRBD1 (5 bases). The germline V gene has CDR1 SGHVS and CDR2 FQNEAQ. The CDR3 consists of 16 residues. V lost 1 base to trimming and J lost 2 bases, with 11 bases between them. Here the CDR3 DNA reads TGTGCCAGCAGCTTAGGGCAGGGTGGTAACACCGGGGAGCTGTTTTTT. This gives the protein CASSLGQGGNTGELFF.

CDR3 sequence (DNA): TGCAGCGCTTACACGGGGCGGAGCTCCTACAATGAGCAGTTCTTC. Its protein product is CSAYTGRSSYNEQFF. This rearrangement joins TRBV29-1 to TRBJ2-1, with D perhaps being TRBD1 or TRBD2 (5 bases each). This CDR3 comprises 15 residues. The germline V gene has CDR1 SQVTM and CDR2 ANQGSEA. Trimming removed 7 bases from V and 0 bases from J, with 16 bases in between.

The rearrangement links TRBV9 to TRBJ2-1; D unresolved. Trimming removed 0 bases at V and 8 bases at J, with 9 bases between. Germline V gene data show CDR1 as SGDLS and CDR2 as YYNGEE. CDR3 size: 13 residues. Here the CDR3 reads CASSVVRSYEQFF. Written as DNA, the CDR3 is TGTGCCAGCAGCGTAGTACGGTCGTATGAGCAGTTCTTC.

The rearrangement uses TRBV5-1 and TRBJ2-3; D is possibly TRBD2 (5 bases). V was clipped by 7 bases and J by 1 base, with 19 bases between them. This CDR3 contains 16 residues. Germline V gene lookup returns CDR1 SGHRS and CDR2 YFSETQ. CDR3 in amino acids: CASAPASGRGTDTQYF. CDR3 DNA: TGCGCCAGCGCCCCAGCTTCGGGGAGAGGCACAGATACGCAGTATTTT.

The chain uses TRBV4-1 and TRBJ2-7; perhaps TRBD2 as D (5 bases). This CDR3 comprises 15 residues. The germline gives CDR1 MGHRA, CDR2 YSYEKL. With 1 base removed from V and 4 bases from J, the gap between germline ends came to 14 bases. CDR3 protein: CASSQGLGDFYEQYF. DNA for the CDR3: TGCGCCAGCAGCCAAGGTCTCGGGGATTTTTACGAGCAGTACTTC.

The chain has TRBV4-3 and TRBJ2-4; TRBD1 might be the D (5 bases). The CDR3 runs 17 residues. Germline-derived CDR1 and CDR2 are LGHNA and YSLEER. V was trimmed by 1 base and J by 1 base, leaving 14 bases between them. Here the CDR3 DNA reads TGCGCCAGCAGCCAAGGGTGGGGCGCGATCGCCAAAAACATTCAGTACTTC. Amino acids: CASSQGWGAIAKNIQYF.

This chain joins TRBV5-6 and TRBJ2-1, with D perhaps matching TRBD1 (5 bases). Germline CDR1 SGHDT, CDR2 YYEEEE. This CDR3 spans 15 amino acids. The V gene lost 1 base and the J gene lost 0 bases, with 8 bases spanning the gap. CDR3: CASSLKRGSYNEQFF. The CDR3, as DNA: TGTGCCAGCAGCTTGAAAAGGGGCTCCTACAATGAGCAGTTCTTC. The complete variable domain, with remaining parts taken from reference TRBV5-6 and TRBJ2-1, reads DAGVTQSPTHLIKTRGQQVTLRCSPKSGHDTVSWYQQALGQGPQFIFQYYEEEERQRGNFPDRFSGHQFPNYSSELNVNALLLGDSALYLCASSLKRGSYNEQFFGPGTRLTVL.

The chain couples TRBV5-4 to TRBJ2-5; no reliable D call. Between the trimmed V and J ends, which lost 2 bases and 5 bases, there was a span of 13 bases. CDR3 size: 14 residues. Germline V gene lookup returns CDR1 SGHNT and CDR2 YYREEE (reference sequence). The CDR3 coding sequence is TGTGCCAGCAGCTTAATTCCGAGCTCGGAGACCCAGTACTTC. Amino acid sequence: CASSLIPSSETQYF. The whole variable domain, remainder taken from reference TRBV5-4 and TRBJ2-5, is ETGVTQSPTHLIKTRGQQVTLRCSSQSGHNTVSWYQQALGQGPQFIFQYYREEENGRGNFPPRFSGLQFPNYSSELNVNALELDDSALYLCASSLIPSSETQYFGPGTRLLVL.

CDR3 DNA: TGCGCCAGCAGCCAAAGAGGGGCGGGAGGTCGCTACAATGAGCAGTTCTTC. Protein sequence: CASSQRGAGGRYNEQFF. This chain connects TRBV4-1 to TRBJ2-1; 8 positions agree with TRBD2. Germline V CDR1 and CDR2: MGHRA, YSYEKL. Trimming at V came to 2 bases and at J to 3 bases, leaving 9 bases not matched to a gene. CDR3 length equals 17 residues.

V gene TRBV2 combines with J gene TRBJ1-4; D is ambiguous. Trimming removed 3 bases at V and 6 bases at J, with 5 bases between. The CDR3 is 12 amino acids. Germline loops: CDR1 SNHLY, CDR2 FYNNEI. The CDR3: CASSEEDEKLFF. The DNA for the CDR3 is TGTGCCAGCAGTGAGGAAGATGAAAAACTGTTTTTT.

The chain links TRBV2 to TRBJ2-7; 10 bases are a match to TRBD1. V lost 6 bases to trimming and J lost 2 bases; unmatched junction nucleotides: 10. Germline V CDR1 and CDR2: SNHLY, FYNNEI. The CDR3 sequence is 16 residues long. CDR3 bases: TGTGCCAGCAGAGGGGGGACAGGGGATCGACCCTACGAGCAGTACTTC. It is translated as CASRGGTGDRPYEQYF.

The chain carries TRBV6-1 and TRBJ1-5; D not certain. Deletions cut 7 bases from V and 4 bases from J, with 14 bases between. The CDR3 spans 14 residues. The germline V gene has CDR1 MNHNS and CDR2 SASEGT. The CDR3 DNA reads TGTGCCAGCAACGAAATAGGACCTAATCAGCCCCAGCATTTT. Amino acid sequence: CASNEIGPNQPQHF.

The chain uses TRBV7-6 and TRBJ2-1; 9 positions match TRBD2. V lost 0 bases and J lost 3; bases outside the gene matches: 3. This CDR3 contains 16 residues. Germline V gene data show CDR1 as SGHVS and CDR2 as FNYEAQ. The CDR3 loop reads CASSLAASGNYNEQFF. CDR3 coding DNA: TGTGCCAGCAGCTTAGCCGCTAGCGGGAACTACAATGAGCAGTTCTTC.

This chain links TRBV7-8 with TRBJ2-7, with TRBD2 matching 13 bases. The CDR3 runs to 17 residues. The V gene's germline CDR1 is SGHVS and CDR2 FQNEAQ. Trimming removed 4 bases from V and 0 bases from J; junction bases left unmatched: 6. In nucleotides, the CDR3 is TGTGCCAGCAGCTCACTAGCGGGAGGGCCGAGCTCCTACGAGCAGTACTTC. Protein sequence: CASSSLAGGPSSYEQYF.

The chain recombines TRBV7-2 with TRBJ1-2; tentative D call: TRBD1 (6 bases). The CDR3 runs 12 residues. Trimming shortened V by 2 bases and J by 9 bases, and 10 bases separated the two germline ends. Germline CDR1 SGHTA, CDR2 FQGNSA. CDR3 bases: TGTGCCAGCAGCTTACAGGGACACCGCTACACCTTC. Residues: CASSLQGHRYTF. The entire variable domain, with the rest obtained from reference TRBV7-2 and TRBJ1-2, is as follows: GAGVSQSPSNKVTEKGKDVELRCDPISGHTALYWYRQSLGQGLEFLIYFQGNSAPDKSGLPSDRFSAERTGGSVSTLTIQRTQQEDSAVYLCASSLQGHRYTFGSGTRLTVV.

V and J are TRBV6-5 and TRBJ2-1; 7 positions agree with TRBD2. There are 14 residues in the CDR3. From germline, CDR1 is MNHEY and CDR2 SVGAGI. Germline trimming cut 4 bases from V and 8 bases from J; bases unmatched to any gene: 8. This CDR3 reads CASSLSGALDEQFF. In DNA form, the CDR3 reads TGTGCCAGCAGTTTAAGCGGGGCTTTGGATGAGCAGTTCTTC.

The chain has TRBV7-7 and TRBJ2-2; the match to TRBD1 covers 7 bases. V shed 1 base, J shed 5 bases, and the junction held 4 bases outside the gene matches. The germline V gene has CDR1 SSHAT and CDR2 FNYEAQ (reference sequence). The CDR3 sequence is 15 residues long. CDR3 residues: CASSLEGGGTGELFF. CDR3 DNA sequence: TGTGCCAGCAGCTTAGAAGGGGGCGGGACCGGGGAGCTGTTTTTT.

CDR3 nucleotides: TGTGCCAGCACCGTCAGCGGTGTCACAGATACGCAGTATTTT. The encoded protein is CASTVSGVTDTQYF. V gene TRBV27 combines with J gene TRBJ2-3; perhaps TRBD2 as D (5 bases). The V and J ends lost 7 bases and 2 bases respectively, with 13 bases between them. Looked up from germline, CDR1 is MNHEY and CDR2 is SMNVEV (reference sequence). CDR3 length: 14 residues.

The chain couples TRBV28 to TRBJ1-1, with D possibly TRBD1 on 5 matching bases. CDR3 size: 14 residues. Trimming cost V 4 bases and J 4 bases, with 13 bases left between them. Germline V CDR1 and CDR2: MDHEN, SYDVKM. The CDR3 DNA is TGTGCCAGCAGTTCGATAGGGGATGCCACTGAAGCTTTCTTT. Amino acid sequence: CASSSIGDATEAFF.

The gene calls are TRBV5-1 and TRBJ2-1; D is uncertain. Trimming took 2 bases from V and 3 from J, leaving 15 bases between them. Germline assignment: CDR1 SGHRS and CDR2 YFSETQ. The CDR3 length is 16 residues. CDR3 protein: CASSFDPSPLYNEQFF. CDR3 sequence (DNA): TGCGCCAGCAGCTTCGATCCGTCCCCTCTCTACAATGAGCAGTTCTTC.

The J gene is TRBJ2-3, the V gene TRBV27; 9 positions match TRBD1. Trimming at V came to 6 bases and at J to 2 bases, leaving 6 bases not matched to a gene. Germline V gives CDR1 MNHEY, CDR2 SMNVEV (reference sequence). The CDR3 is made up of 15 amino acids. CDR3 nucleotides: TGTGCCAGCAGCCAGGACAGGGGATACACAGATACGCAGTATTTT. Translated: CASSQDRGYTDTQYF.

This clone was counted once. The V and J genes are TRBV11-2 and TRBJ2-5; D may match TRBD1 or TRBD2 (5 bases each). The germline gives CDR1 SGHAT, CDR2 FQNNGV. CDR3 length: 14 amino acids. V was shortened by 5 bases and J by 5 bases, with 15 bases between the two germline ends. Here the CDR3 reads CASSAVPGRETQYF. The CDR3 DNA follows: TGTGCCAGCAGCGCAGTCCCGGGGCGGGAGACCCAGTACTTC.